This T cell receptor beta chain was sequenced for a study of cytomegalovirus exposure and HLA in healthy donors. Study information: Prior work identified around 120 million unique TCR beta sequences in 150 million to 200 million T cells.

The V gene's germline CDR1 is LNHNV and CDR2 YYDKDF (reference sequence). Trimming removed 4 bases at V and 3 bases at J, with 10 bases between. The length of the CDR3 is 14 residues. The study ran its PCR with 60 Vbeta and 13 Jbeta primers. Data came from immunoSEQ multiplex PCR; TCRdb stores just in-frame clones and leaves some out. The sample has about 140,000 clones, approximately 82% seen once. Sequencing was performed on PBMCs. The chain links TRBV15 to TRBJ2-1; maybe TRBD1 (6 bases). This sequence originates from a middle-aged woman in good health and CMV-seronegative. For the CDR3, the DNA is TGTGCCACCAGCAAACAGGGTCTCTACAATGAGCAGTTCTTC. Protein sequence: CATSKQGLYNEQFF. Combining the CDR3 with reference TRBV15 and TRBJ2-1 gives the whole variable domain DAMVIQNPRYQVTQFGKPVTLSCSQTLNHNVMYWYQQKSSQAPKLLFHYYDKDFNNEADTPDNFQSRRPNTSFCFLDIRSPGLGDTAMYLCATSKQGLYNEQFFGPGTRLTVL.